The 5 T cell receptor beta chains in this list originate from one sample, sequenced in a study of identical twins. TCRdb called the 5' RACE reads again in MiXCR, with one record for every CDR3 protein. Among a few hundred thousand distinct CDR3 sequences listed, just under 10% were seen once. These records were also assigned to another study, of yellow fever vaccine responses in identical twins.

Input material: PBMCs. These receptors were obtained from a woman younger than 30 in good health.

Many counts were recorded for this clonotype. DNA of the CDR3: TGCAGCGCCCGGGGGAGAGCTTCCTACAATGAGCAGTTCTTC. Translating gives CSARGRASYNEQFF. The chain couples TRBV29-1 to TRBJ2-1, with D maybe TRBD2 (6 bases). V lost 7 bases and J lost 1, with 14 bases in between. This CDR3 spans 14 amino acids. From germline, CDR1 is SQVTM and CDR2 ANQGSEA.

This clonotype has ten or more counts. This chain connects TRBV5-6 to TRBJ2-1; D remains unclear. V shed 0 bases and J shed 9 bases, with 10 bases lying between them. Germline-derived CDR1 and CDR2 are SGHDT and YYEEEE. This CDR3 is 13 amino acids long. CDR3 nucleotides: TGTGCCAGCAGCTTGGATGCTTCTATTGAGCAGTTCTTC. Translated: CASSLDASIEQFF.

The CDR3 sequence is CASSQVYGGDSYNEQFF. The CDR3 nucleotides are TGTGCCAGCAGCCAAGTATACGGGGGGGACTCCTACAATGAGCAGTTCTTC. This chain joins TRBV14 and TRBJ2-1; 8 nucleotides line up with TRBD2. The V and J ends lost 1 base and 0 bases, in that order; junction bases with no gene match: 5. The germline V gene encodes CDR1 SGHDN and CDR2 FVKESK. The CDR3 spans 17 residues.

This clonotype showed up just a few times. The V call is TRBV13, the J call TRBJ2-1, with no clear D. The V and J ends lost 5 bases and 10 bases respectively, with 9 bases between them. The CDR3 length is 11 residues. Germline V gene data show CDR1 as PRHDT and CDR2 as FYEKMQ (reference sequence). DNA of the CDR3: TGTGCCAGCAGCAACGGGCGAGAGCAGTTCTTC. Amino acid sequence: CASSNGREQFF.

In this sample, this clonotype turned up many times. The gene calls are TRBV18 and TRBJ2-5, with TRBD2 matching over 11 bases. Germline V gene sequence: CDR1 KGHSH, CDR2 LQKENI. The CDR3 runs to 14 residues. The J segment lost 7 bases and the V segment lost 3 bases, leaving 4 bases of the junction unmatched. The CDR3 DNA sequence: TGTGCCAGCTCACCGACTAGCGGGGAGGGGACCCAGTACTTC. Amino acids: CASSPTSGEGTQYF.